Below, 10 T cell receptor beta chains from the same sample are listed, as sequenced in a study of Ad26.COV2.S vaccination and SARS-CoV-2 variants. The method was immunoSEQ multiplex PCR; TCRdb's version includes in-frame clones alone and lacks a portion of them. In the table there are a few hundred thousand clones, roughly 88% of which are singletons. Treatment defined: about 20 received Ad26.COV2.S at low or high dose, single or two shots; about 5 received placebo; per-sample allocation not given. Each sample was drawn 63 days after the first injection (of vaccine or placebo). The sequencing used peripheral blood, collected in a trial of Ad26.COV2.S vaccine versus placebo. Source of these receptors: a person aged 18-65 years who received the Ad26.COV2.S COVID-19 vaccine or a placebo.

A note on this clone: Other nucleotide sequences from this sample produce the same CDR3. The chain carries TRBV7-9 and TRBJ1-5; D is uncertain. V lost 0 bases and J 6 bases, leaving 3 bases between the germline ends. The germline V gene has CDR1 SEHNR and CDR2 FQNEAQ (reference sequence). This CDR3 comprises 12 residues. DNA of the CDR3: TGTGCCAGCAGCTTAGCAGGTCAGCCCCAGCATTTT. As protein: CASSLAGQPQHF.

V gene TRBV19 combines with J gene TRBJ2-5, with TRBD1 matching over 12 bases. The length of the CDR3 is 14 residues. V shed 10 bases and J 5 bases; nucleotides not matched to a gene: 8. Germline V gives CDR1 LNHDA, CDR2 SQIVND (reference sequence). CDR3 coding DNA: TGTGCCACTTCCCGGGACAGGGGGCACGAGACCCAGTACTTC. It yields the protein CATSRDRGHETQYF.

The CDR3 sequence is CASSQKKPPPGDNEQFF. In DNA form, the CDR3 reads TGTGCCAGCAGCCAAAAGAAACCGCCCCCCGGGGACAATGAGCAGTTCTTC. The V and J genes are TRBV3-1 (or the pseudogene TRBV3-2) and TRBJ2-1; weak D call: TRBD2 (5 bases). Trimming pared 2 bases from V and 5 bases from J, leaving 19 bases between. CDR1 is LGHDT and CDR2 is YNNKEL in the germline V gene (reference sequence). This CDR3 is built from 17 residues.

V gene TRBV12-3 or TRBV12-4 combines with J gene TRBJ1-1; D unclear. Trimming shortened V by 3 bases and J by 1 base, and 6 bases separated the two germline ends. This CDR3 has 13 residues. The CDR3 coding sequence is TGTGCCAGCAGTTTTTGGCAGAACACTGAAGCTTTCTTT. The encoded protein is CASSFWQNTEAFF.

The chain links TRBV27 to TRBJ2-2; possible D gene TRBD1, 6 bases. V gave up 2 bases and J gave up 6 bases, with 13 bases separating them. Germline V CDR1 and CDR2: MNHEY, SMNVEV (reference sequence). This CDR3 has 15 amino acids. CDR3 sequence (DNA): TGTGCCAGCAGTTTAAAGGGAACAGGGTCCGGGGAGCTGTTTTTT. Its protein is CASSLKGTGSGELFF.

This clone came up a few times. The gene calls are TRBV11-2 and TRBJ1-3; perhaps TRBD1 as D (6 bases). The CDR3 extends over 15 amino acids. CDR1 and CDR2 from the germline V gene are SGHAT and FQNNGV. V lost 4 bases, J lost 0 bases, and 10 bases lay in between. The CDR3 protein is CASSSIQGSGNTIYF. In nucleotides, the CDR3 is TGTGCCAGCAGCTCTATACAGGGCTCTGGAAACACCATATATTTT.

V usage is TRBV19 and J usage is TRBJ1-1; D is uncertain. Germline V gene lookup returns CDR1 LNHDA and CDR2 SQIVND (reference sequence). V was cut by 5 bases and J by 2 bases, with 12 bases left in between. The CDR3 length is 14 residues. The CDR3 sequence: CASSLTDRNTEAFF. The CDR3 DNA is TGTGCCAGTAGTTTAACAGACCGAAACACTGAAGCTTTCTTT.

V is TRBV5-6 and J is TRBJ2-7; 8 bases align to TRBD1. V lost 4 bases, J lost 3 bases, and 6 bases stayed unmatched. The CDR3 loop spans 14 amino acids. Germline lookup yields CDR1 SGHDT and CDR2 YYEEEE. The chain's CDR3 is CASSPGQGFYEQYF. Here the CDR3 DNA reads TGTGCCAGCAGCCCTGGACAGGGATTCTACGAGCAGTACTTC.

The chain uses TRBV10-1 and TRBJ2-1; TRBD2 agrees at 8 bases. The CDR3 spans 14 residues. Germline V gene data show CDR1 as WNHNN and CDR2 as SYGVQD (reference sequence). J gave up 12 bases and V 4 bases, and 11 bases lay outside the gene matches. In nucleotides, the CDR3 is TGCGCCAGCAGTGGAAAGCAACTAGCGGTCGTGCAGTTCTTC. This translates into CASSGKQLAVVQFF.

V usage is TRBV4-3 and J usage is TRBJ2-3; D not certain. V shed 1 base and J shed 0 bases, with 5 bases lying between them. Per the germline V gene, CDR1 is LGHNA and CDR2 is YSLEER. CDR3 length: 14 residues. The CDR3 nucleotides are TGCGCCAGCAGCCAAGTGACTAGCACAGATACGCAGTATTTT. Protein: CASSQVTSTDTQYF.